One sample yielded the 24 T cell receptor beta chains listed below, sequenced in a study of blood T cell repertoires in COVID-19. The method was immunoSEQ multiplex PCR; TCRdb's version includes in-frame clones alone and lacks a portion of them. The sample contains approximately 230,000 clones, more than 60% of which appear only once. Sequenced material: peripheral blood. Source of these receptors: a woman in her thirties or forties with active or convalescent COVID-19.

V gene TRBV29-1 combines with J gene TRBJ1-2; TRBD1 might be the D (6 bases). Germline assignment: CDR1 SQVTM and CDR2 ANQGSEA. V was trimmed by 4 bases and J by 4 bases, leaving 13 bases between them. The CDR3 consists of 13 residues. The chain's CDR3 is CSVGEGGFYGYTF. The CDR3 DNA is TGCAGCGTTGGAGAGGGGGGATTCTATGGCTACACCTTC.

The genes are TRBV2 and TRBJ2-5; D is unclear. Germline CDR1 is SNHLY and CDR2 is FYNNEI. CDR3 size: 12 residues. V shed 5 bases and J shed 5 bases, with 9 bases lying between them. CDR3 bases: TGTGCCAGCAGTCCCAGAGGCGAGACCCAGTACTTC. This sequence encodes CASSPRGETQYF. Full variable domain (remainder filled in from reference TRBV2 and TRBJ2-5): EPEVTQTPSHQVTQMGQEVILRCVPISNHLYFYWYRQILGQKVEFLVSFYNNEISEKSEIFDDQFSVERPDGSNFTLKIRSTKLEDSAMYFCASSPRGETQYFGPGTRLLVL.

The rearrangement joins TRBV5-4 to TRBJ2-7; 8 positions agree with TRBD2. The CDR3 sequence is 15 residues long. Trimming removed 3 bases from V and 5 bases from J; junction bases left unmatched: 10. Germline loops: CDR1 SGHNT, CDR2 YYREEE (reference sequence). The CDR3 is CASSWEGLGTNEQYF. CDR3 coding DNA: TGTGCCAGCAGCTGGGAGGGACTAGGTACTAACGAGCAGTACTTC.

V is TRBV7-2 and J is TRBJ1-2; no clear D gene. Per the germline V gene, CDR1 is SGHTA and CDR2 is FQGNSA. Trimming left V 1 base short and J 5 bases short, with 8 bases between. This CDR3 contains 13 residues. CDR3 protein: CASSLETVYGYTF. The CDR3 DNA reads TGTGCCAGCAGCTTAGAAACGGTATATGGCTACACCTTC. Based on the CDR3 plus reference TRBV7-2 and TRBJ1-2, the full variable domain is GAGVSQSPSNKVTEKGKDVELRCDPISGHTALYWYRQSLGQGLEFLIYFQGNSAPDKSGLPSDRFSAERTGGSVSTLTIQRTQQEDSAVYLCASSLETVYGYTFGSGTRLTVV.

The chain combines TRBV4-1 with TRBJ1-2, with D possibly TRBD1 on 6 matching bases. Trimming removed 0 bases at V and 4 bases at J, with 21 bases between. Looked up from germline, CDR1 is MGHRA and CDR2 is YSYEKL. The CDR3 covers 18 residues. DNA for the CDR3: TGCGCCAGCAGCCAAGAAGAGATGGCTTGGGGGCAGGGCTATGGCTACACCTTC. It yields the protein CASSQEEMAWGQGYGYTF.

The J gene is TRBJ2-3, the V gene TRBV2; possible D gene TRBD2, 6 bases. V was cut by 7 bases and J by 0 bases, with 14 bases left in between. Germline V gene data show CDR1 as SNHLY and CDR2 as FYNNEI. The length of the CDR3 is 15 residues. DNA for the CDR3: TGTGCCAGCAAGCTACGCGGGGTTAGCACAGATACGCAGTATTTT. Its translation: CASKLRGVSTDTQYF. Full variable domain (outside the CDR3, taken from reference TRBV2 and TRBJ2-3): EPEVTQTPSHQVTQMGQEVILRCVPISNHLYFYWYRQILGQKVEFLVSFYNNEISEKSEIFDDQFSVERPDGSNFTLKIRSTKLEDSAMYFCASKLRGVSTDTQYFGPGTRLTVL.

The chain uses TRBV5-4 and TRBJ2-1; D remains unclear. Trimming took 0 bases from V and 1 from J, leaving 5 bases between them. This CDR3 region has 14 residues. Germline assignment: CDR1 SGHNT and CDR2 YYREEE (reference sequence). The CDR3 DNA reads as TGTGCCAGCAGCTTGGAACAGTCCTACAATGAGCAGTTCTTC. Protein product: CASSLEQSYNEQFF.

The chain recombines TRBV11-2 with TRBJ2-1; maybe TRBD2 (6 bases). In germline, CDR1 is SGHAT, CDR2 FQNNGV. V was pared by 1 base and J by 0 bases, with 7 bases between. The CDR3 totals 15 residues. The CDR3 sequence: CASSLGRGSYNEQFF. CDR3 DNA: TGTGCCAGCAGCTTAGGGCGGGGCTCCTACAATGAGCAGTTCTTC.

The rearrangement uses TRBV30 and TRBJ1-1, with unresolved D. The CDR3 is 12 residues long. Trimming removed 5 bases from V and 6 bases from J, with 13 bases in between. Germline V gives CDR1 GTSNPN, CDR2 SVGIG (reference sequence). CDR3 amino acids: CAWSPERAEAFF. CDR3 in DNA: TGTGCCTGGTCGCCAGAGCGGGCTGAAGCTTTCTTT.

The genes are TRBV6-5 and TRBJ2-1, with 7 bases lining up with TRBD1. In germline, CDR1 is MNHEY, CDR2 SVGAGI. The CDR3 is 15 residues long. The V gene end was trimmed by 5 bases and the J gene end by 4 bases; junction bases not matched to a gene: 8. CDR3 region: CASSPTGQIYNEQFF. CDR3 sequence (DNA): TGTGCCAGCAGTCCAACGGGACAGATATACAATGAGCAGTTCTTC.

The CDR3 DNA follows: TGTGCCAGCAGTGAAGTCGGGACAGTTAATTCACCCCTCCACTTT. It encodes CASSEVGTVNSPLHF. V gene TRBV2 combines with J gene TRBJ1-6; 7 bases are shared with TRBD1. J gave up 6 bases and V 1 base, and 3 bases lay outside the gene matches. The CDR3 spans 15 residues. The V gene's germline CDR1 is SNHLY and CDR2 FYNNEI.

The chain uses TRBV11-2 and TRBJ1-4; the D gene is possibly TRBD1 (6 bases). Trimming cost V 4 bases and J 2 bases, with 8 bases left between them. The CDR3 contains 14 residues. Germline V lookup: CDR1 SGHAT, CDR2 FQNNGV. The DNA of the CDR3 is TGTGCCAGCAGCTGGACAGCGACTAATGAAAAACTGTTTTTT. This gives the protein CASSWTATNEKLFF.

This chain uses TRBV4-1 with TRBJ2-2, with D possibly being TRBD1 (5 bases). V dropped 0 bases and J dropped 5 bases, with 10 bases sitting between them. Germline-derived CDR1 and CDR2 are MGHRA and YSYEKL. CDR3 size: 15 residues. The CDR3 bases are TGCGCCAGCAGCCAAGAGGGGCGTTGGACCGGGGAGCTGTTTTTT. Amino acid sequence: CASSQEGRWTGELFF.

This clone was seen a few times. The chain couples TRBV12-3 or TRBV12-4 to TRBJ2-1; 8 bases fit TRBD2. J was trimmed by 9 bases and V by 4 bases; bases with no gene match: 2. The CDR3 contains 12 residues. CDR3 bases: TGTGCCAGCAGTTCGGGACTAGTTGAGCAGTTCTTC. This gives the protein CASSSGLVEQFF.

The V and J genes are TRBV7-2 and TRBJ1-2; D is unresolved. CDR1 is SGHTA and CDR2 is FQGNSA in the germline V gene. The CDR3 sequence is 14 residues long. Deletions cut 7 bases from V and 8 bases from J, with 20 bases between. As DNA, the CDR3 is TGTGCCAGCAAGCCCCACGGGAGTATATACGGCTACACCTTC. Translation gives CASKPHGSIYGYTF.

The genes are TRBV10-3 and TRBJ2-5, with 10 bases identical to TRBD2. CDR1 ENHRY and CDR2 SYGVKD come from the germline V gene. J was trimmed by 4 bases and V by 2 bases; bases with no gene match: 13. The CDR3 is made up of 18 amino acids. The CDR3 loop reads CAISERLAGERASETQYF. CDR3 nucleotide sequence: TGTGCCATCAGTGAGAGACTAGCGGGTGAAAGAGCATCAGAGACCCAGTACTTC.

As for this clone: This same CDR3 is encoded by further DNA sequences in the sample. The rearrangement uses TRBV28 and TRBJ1-2, with D possibly being TRBD1 (6 bases). V was pared by 3 bases and J by 6 bases, with 8 bases between. The CDR3 totals 12 residues. Germline V gene lookup returns CDR1 MDHEN and CDR2 SYDVKM. The CDR3 DNA follows: TGTGCCAGCAGTTTGGGGGGGCATGGCTACACCTTC. It translates to CASSLGGHGYTF.

The V and J genes are TRBV3-1 (or the pseudogene TRBV3-2) and TRBJ2-3, with D possibly TRBD2 on 7 matching bases. The CDR3 runs to 16 residues. Germline V CDR1 and CDR2: LGHDT, YNNKEL (reference sequence). The ends were cut back, 2 bases at V and 2 bases at J, with 14 bases in the middle. CDR3 sequence: CASSQITGGFTDTQYF. CDR3 coding DNA: TGTGCCAGCAGCCAAATAACGGGGGGCTTCACAGATACGCAGTATTTT.

The chain is built from TRBV6-5 and TRBJ1-1; D is ambiguous. Germline CDR1 MNHEY, CDR2 SVGAGI. This CDR3 region has 15 residues. V dropped 0 bases and J dropped 4 bases, with 12 bases sitting between them. CDR3: CASSYSAESSTEAFF. The CDR3 coding sequence is TGTGCCAGCAGTTACTCGGCGGAGTCGAGCACTGAAGCTTTCTTT.

The V and J genes are TRBV7-2 and TRBJ2-1; the match to TRBD2 covers 11 bases. The CDR3 sequence is 15 residues long. The germline gives CDR1 SGHTA, CDR2 FQGNSA. Trimming took 4 bases from V and 7 from J; bases not matched to a gene: 6. CDR3 loop: CASSYQTSGANEQFF. The CDR3 coding sequence is TGTGCCAGCAGCTACCAGACTAGCGGGGCTAATGAGCAGTTCTTC.

In DNA form, the CDR3 reads TGTGCCAGCAGAAAAGGACAGGCAGCCACTGAAGCTTTCTTT. Encoded protein: CASRKGQAATEAFF. J is TRBJ1-1 and V is TRBV2, with TRBD1 identical over 7 bases. V was clipped by 6 bases and J by 4 bases; unmatched bases: 8. Looked up from germline, CDR1 is SNHLY and CDR2 is FYNNEI. This CDR3 contains 14 residues.

The rearrangement uses TRBV19 and TRBJ1-6; possible D gene TRBD1, 6 bases. The germline V gene encodes CDR1 LNHDA and CDR2 SQIVND (reference sequence). The CDR3 covers 16 residues. V was trimmed by 2 bases and J by 10 bases, leaving 18 bases between them. CDR3 nucleotides: TGTGCCAGTAGTATAAGGACAGAGGTAGCCGAGTCACCCCTCCACTTT. This sequence encodes CASSIRTEVAESPLHF.

The CDR3 coding sequence is TGTGCCACCAGTGATTTTACTAGCGGGGGGGAGAACAATGAGCAGTTCTTC. Amino acid sequence: CATSDFTSGGENNEQFF. The V call is TRBV24-1, the J call TRBJ2-1; 13 bases align to TRBD2. Germline CDR1 and CDR2: KGHDR and SFDVKD. The V and J ends lost 1 base and 5 bases, in that order; junction bases with no gene match: 4. The CDR3 has 17 residues.

Remarks on this clone: Just one base apart from a much larger clone, this may be a read error. The J gene is TRBJ1-1, the V gene TRBV2, with D perhaps matching TRBD1 (6 bases). Germline values: CDR1 SNHLY, CDR2 FYNNEI. The CDR3 covers 11 residues. V lost 7 bases and J lost 3, with 6 bases in between. The CDR3 nucleotides read TGTGCCAGCACAGGGGACACTGAAGCTTTCTTT. Protein sequence: CASTGDTEAFF.